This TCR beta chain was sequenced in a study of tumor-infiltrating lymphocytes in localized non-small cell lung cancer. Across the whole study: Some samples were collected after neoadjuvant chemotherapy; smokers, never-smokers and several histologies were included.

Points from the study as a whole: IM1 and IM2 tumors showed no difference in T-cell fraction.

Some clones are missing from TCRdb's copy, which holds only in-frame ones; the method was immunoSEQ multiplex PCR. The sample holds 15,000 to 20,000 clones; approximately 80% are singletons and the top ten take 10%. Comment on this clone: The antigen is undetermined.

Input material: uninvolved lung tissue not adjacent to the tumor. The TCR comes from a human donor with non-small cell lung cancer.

CDR3 sequence: CASSEGLAGGGDTQYF. The CDR3 nucleotides read TGCGCCAGCAGTGAGGGACTAGCGGGAGGAGGAGATACGCAGTATTTT. This sequence joins TRBV10-1 and TRBJ2-3; the match to TRBD2 covers 14 bases. CDR1 is WNHNN, CDR2 SYGVQD, per germline (reference sequence). This CDR3 contains 16 residues. Losses at the gene ends were 2 bases for V and 5 bases for J; bases not matched to a gene: 3.